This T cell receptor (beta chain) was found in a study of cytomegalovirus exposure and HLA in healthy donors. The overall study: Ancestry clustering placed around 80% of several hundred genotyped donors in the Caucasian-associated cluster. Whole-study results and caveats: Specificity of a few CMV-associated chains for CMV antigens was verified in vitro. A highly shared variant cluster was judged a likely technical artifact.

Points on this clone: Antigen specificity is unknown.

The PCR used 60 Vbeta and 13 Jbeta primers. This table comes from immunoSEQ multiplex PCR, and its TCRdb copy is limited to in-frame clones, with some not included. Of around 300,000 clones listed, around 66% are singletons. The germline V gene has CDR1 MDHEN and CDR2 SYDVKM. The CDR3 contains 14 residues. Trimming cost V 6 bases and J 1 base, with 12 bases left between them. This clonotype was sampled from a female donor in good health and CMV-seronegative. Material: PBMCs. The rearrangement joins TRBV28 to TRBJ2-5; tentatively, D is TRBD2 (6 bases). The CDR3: CASRPGLAQETQYF. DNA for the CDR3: TGTGCCAGCAGGCCGGGACTGGCCCAAGAGACCCAGTACTTC.